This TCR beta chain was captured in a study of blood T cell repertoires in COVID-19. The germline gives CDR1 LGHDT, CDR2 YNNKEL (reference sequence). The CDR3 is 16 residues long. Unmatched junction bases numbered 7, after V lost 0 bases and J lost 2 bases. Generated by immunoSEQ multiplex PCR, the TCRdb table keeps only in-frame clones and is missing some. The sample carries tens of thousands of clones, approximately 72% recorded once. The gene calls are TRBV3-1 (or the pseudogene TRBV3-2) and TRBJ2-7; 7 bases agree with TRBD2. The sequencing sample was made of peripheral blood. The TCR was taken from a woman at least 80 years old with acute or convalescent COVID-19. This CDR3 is CASSQDRTSLPYEQYF. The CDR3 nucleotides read TGTGCCAGCAGCCAAGATAGGACTAGTCTACCCTACGAGCAGTACTTC.